The T cell receptor (beta chain) described here comes from a study of control samples from healthy donors and cancer patients. CDR1 is SGHRS and CDR2 is YFSETQ in the germline V gene. V trimming: 4 bases; J trimming: 0 bases; junction bases outside the gene matches: 5. There are 15 residues in the CDR3. Profiling relied on immunoSEQ multiplex PCR, and the TCRdb table lists in-frame clones only, not all of them. The sample holds 30,000 to 40,000 clones, about 94% seen once. Sample: PBMCs. The V call is TRBV5-1, the J call TRBJ1-1, with 8 bases aligning to TRBD1. This TCR came from a middle-aged man with colorectal cancer. The CDR3 coding sequence is TGCGCCAGCAGCCTCCGACAGGGGATGAACACTGAAGCTTTCTTT. Residues: CASSLRQGMNTEAFF.